The rows below give T cell receptor beta chains drawn from one sample of a study of T cells in Graves' hyperthyroidism and ophthalmopathy. TCRdb redid the calling of the multiplex PCR reads with MiXCR, one entry per CDR3 protein. The profile shows a few hundred thousand distinct CDR3 sequences, 40% to 55% of them singletons. The sequencing input was peripheral blood or thyroid tissue (not recorded which). The receptors were gathered from a woman in her late teens or twenties with Graves' hyperthyroidism. Both conserved end residues are part of each CDR3. D genes are given only for firm matches. Expanded clones are given a class, and other clones once, few, many or no size at all.

12 | TRBJ1-5 | many | . | TRBV20-1 | CSASRLLQPQHF | TGCAGTGCTAGTAGGCTTCTTCAGCCCCAGCATTTT
13 | TRBJ2-7 | many | . | TRBV7-2 | CASSSQTGYEQYF | TGTGCCAGCAGCTCTCAGACAGGTTACGAGCAGTACTTC
15 | TRBJ2-1 | . | TRBD2 | TRBV7-9 | CASSPGLVPGDEQFF | TGTGCCAGCAGCCCGGGACTAGTCCCTGGCGATGAGCAGTTCTTC
14 | TRBJ2-5 | . | . | TRBV7-9 | CASSPLPGEETQYF | TGTGCCAGCAGCCCGCTACCCGGGGAAGAGACCCAGTACTTC
13 | TRBJ1-1 | many | . | TRBV7-9 | CASSLKTGAVAFF | TGTGCCAGCAGCTTAAAGACGGGGGCTGTAGCTTTCTTT
15 | TRBJ2-5 | many | . | TRBV4-1 | CASSQVTVAQETQYF | TGCGCCAGCAGCCAAGTGACAGTAGCCCAAGAGACCCAGTACTTC
12 | TRBJ2-3 | once | . | TRBV2 | CASSRGEIEQYF | TGTGCCAGCAGTAGAGGGGAGATCGAGCAGTATTTT
16 | TRBJ1-1 | . | TRBD1 | TRBV2 | CASSRSGTGLNTEAFF | TGTGCCAGCAGTCGGTCCGGGACAGGGTTGAACACTGAAGCTTTCTTT
17 | TRBJ2-6 | . | TRBD1 | TRBV12-3/TRBV12-4 | CASSSGTGSAGANVLTF | TGTGCCAGCTCGTCCGGGACAGGGTCGGCTGGGGCCAACGTCCTGACTTTC
13 | TRBJ1-2 | many | . | TRBV29-1 | CSGIRDINYGYTF | TGCAGCGGAATCCGGGATATTAACTATGGCTACACCTTC
14 | TRBJ2-7 | many | TRBD1 | TRBV10-3 | CAITGQGGNYEQYF | TGTGCCATCACCGGACAGGGGGGGAACTACGAGCAGTACTTC
19 | TRBJ2-7 | . | TRBD2 | TRBV7-9 | CASSQVSGGGLAGAYEQYF | TGTGCCAGCAGCCAAGTAAGTGGGGGAGGGCTAGCGGGAGCCTACGAGCAGTACTTC
15 | TRBJ2-7 | many | . | TRBV6-5 | CASSYRQGGVNEQYF | TGTGCCAGCAGTTACCGCCAGGGAGGAGTGAACGAGCAGTACTTC
15 | TRBJ1-3 | . | TRBD1 | TRBV7-2 | CASRKQGNYGYTIYF | TGTGCCAGCAGAAAACAGGGGAACTATGGCTACACCATATATTTT
14 | TRBJ2-3 | . | . | TRBV7-3 | CASSLRSGTDTQYF | TGTGCCAGCAGCTTACGTAGCGGCACAGATACGCAGTATTTT